Listed below are T cell receptor beta chains from one sample, sequenced in a study of blood T cell repertoires in COVID-19. The method was immunoSEQ multiplex PCR; TCRdb's version includes in-frame clones alone and lacks a portion of them. The sample includes some 700,000 clones, 70% to 90% of them seen just once. Sequencing input: peripheral blood. These receptors all come from a woman under 30 with acute or convalescent COVID-19. The CDR3 runs from the conserved cysteine through the conserved F or W. Fields, in order: V gene, J gene, D gene, clone size, CDR3 DNA, CDR3 protein. D genes are given only for firm matches. Only part of the rows carry a size: once, few, many, or a class if the clone is expanded.

>TRBV5-1|TRBJ2-3|.|.
TGCGCCAGCAGCGCCGACCCATTAGGGGGCACAGATACGCAGTATTTT
CASSADPLGGTDTQYF
>TRBV30|TRBJ1-4|.|.
TGTGCCGGATCTAGGGGGAATAATGAAAAACTGTTTTTT
CAGSRGNNEKLFF
>TRBV6-6|TRBJ1-2|.|.
TGTGCCAGCAGTTACTCAGGGAGTTCCCAGGGCTACACCTTC
CASSYSGSSQGYTF
>TRBV13|TRBJ2-3|TRBD1|once
TGTGCCAGCAGCTCCGCCGGGACAGGGAGCACAGATACGCAGTATTTT
CASSSAGTGSTDTQYF
>TRBV5-1|TRBJ2-7|.|.
TGCGCCAGCAGCTCGGCGAGGCAGGGTGAGGAGCAGTACTTC
CASSSARQGEEQYF
>TRBV14|TRBJ1-6|.|.
TGTGCCAGCAGCCAAGCGACTTATTCACCCCTCCACTTT
CASSQATYSPLHF
>TRBV18|TRBJ2-7|.|.
TGTGCCAGCTCCCCCCCTATGTTTTACGAGCAGTACTTC
CASSPPMFYEQYF
>TRBV5-5|TRBJ1-2|TRBD1|.
TGTGCCAGCAGCGAGGACAGGGGGCTCGGCTACACCTTC
CASSEDRGLGYTF
>TRBV19|TRBJ2-7|TRBD2|.
TGTGCCAGTAGTATCGGGAGCGGGGTAGCCTACGAGCAGTACTTC
CASSIGSGVAYEQYF
>TRBV18|TRBJ2-1|TRBD2|.
TGTGCCAGCTCACCCTCTGTCCGGGGGGGCCTAAATGAGCAGTTCTTC
CASSPSVRGGLNEQFF
>TRBV6-2/TRBV6-3|TRBJ1-3|TRBD1|.
TGTGCCAGCAGCTGGGGCCTCGGTCAGGGGGCGTCCGGAAACACCATATATTTT
CASSWGLGQGASGNTIYF
>TRBV2|TRBJ1-6|TRBD1|once
TGTGCCAGCAGTTATATTACCGGTCGACAGGGTTATAATTCACCCCTCCACTTT
CASSYITGRQGYNSPLHF
>TRBV6-5|TRBJ2-7|.|.
TGTGCCAGCAGTAAGATACAGATCCCCGTGTGGGAGCAGTACTTC
CASSKIQIPVWEQYF
>TRBV6-5|TRBJ1-6|.|few
TGTGCCAGCAGCCCCCGGGGGGGCTCCGGTTCACCCCTCCACTTT
CASSPRGGSGSPLHF
>TRBV7-3|TRBJ2-1|TRBD2|once
TGTGCCAGCAGCTTGAGCTATCCCGGGACTAGTGGTTACAATGAGCAGTTCTTC
CASSLSYPGTSGYNEQFF
>TRBV4-1|TRBJ2-2|.|.
TGCGCCAGCAGCCAAGGGGCGCTGAACACCGGGGAGCTGTTTTTT
CASSQGALNTGELFF
>TRBV6-5|TRBJ2-7|.|.
TGTGCCAGCAGTTACGGCGGTAGAAGGTACGAGCAGTACTTC
CASSYGGRRYEQYF
>TRBV3-1/TRBV3-2|TRBJ1-5|.|once
TGTGCCAGCAGCCAAGGGGGAGGGGTAGGCCAGCCCCAGCATTTT
CASSQGGGVGQPQHF
>TRBV19|TRBJ1-1|TRBD1|.
TGTGCCAGTAGTGAAGACAGGGGTGGCACTGAAGCTTTCTTT
CASSEDRGGTEAFF
>TRBV3-1/TRBV3-2|TRBJ1-2|.|once
TGTGCCAGCAGCCAGCGTGGGGGCTCGGGCTACACCTTC
CASSQRGGSGYTF
>TRBV9|TRBJ2-1|TRBD1|.
TGTGCCAGCAGCGTAGTGACAGGGGGATGGAATGAGCAGTTCTTC
CASSVVTGGWNEQFF
>TRBV2|TRBJ2-1|.|.
TGTGCCAGCCAATTAGTCTATGAGCAGTTCTTC
CASQLVYEQFF
>TRBV24-1|TRBJ1-1|.|.
TGTGCCACCCGAAAACAGGGTAACACTGAAGCTTTCTTT
CATRKQGNTEAFF
>TRBV27|TRBJ1-1|TRBD1|.
TGTGCCAGCAGCGGACAGGGAGTGGGGTACACTGAAGCTTTCTTT
CASSGQGVGYTEAFF
>TRBV27|TRBJ2-1|.|.
TGTGCCAGCAGTCAAACCGGGACTCCCGGGGTGAATGAGCAGTTCTTC
CASSQTGTPGVNEQFF
>TRBV14|TRBJ1-4|.|.
TGTGCCAGCAGCCGCCCGAGCCCGGGGGAAAAACTGTTTTTT
CASSRPSPGEKLFF
>TRBV5-1|TRBJ1-1|TRBD1|.
TGCGCCAGCAGCGCCTCACAGGGGACCGACACTGAAGCTTTCTTT
CASSASQGTDTEAFF
>TRBV5-8|TRBJ1-5|TRBD1|.
TGTGCCAGCAGCTTGGTTAGGGGGCAAGGTCAGCCCCAGCATTTT
CASSLVRGQGQPQHF
>TRBV7-6|TRBJ2-5|.|once
TGTGCCAGCAGCTTAGGACAGGAGACCCAGTACTTC
CASSLGQETQYF
>TRBV27|TRBJ1-6|.|.
TGTGCCAGCAGCCTGAAGGCTTCTAGCTCCTATAATTCACCCCTCCACTTT
CASSLKASSSYNSPLHF
>TRBV4-3|TRBJ1-5|TRBD1|.
TGCGCCAGCAGCCAAGGGTGGACAAGGGGGCCCCAGCCCCAGCATTTT
CASSQGWTRGPQPQHF